A single sample is the source of the 21 T cell receptor beta chains below, sequenced in a study of blood T cell repertoires in COVID-19. Profiled with immunoSEQ multiplex PCR; TCRdb holds only in-frame clones, not every one. This repertoire shows roughly 320,000 clones, approximately 90% found once; its top ten account for over 5%. The specimen sequenced was peripheral blood. Every receptor here comes from a woman aged 45-59 years with COVID-19, enrolled during active disease.

The chain combines TRBV7-9 with TRBJ1-4; D gene unclear. CDR1 and CDR2 (germline): SEHNR, FQNEAQ (reference sequence). Trimming removed 1 base at V and 9 bases at J, with 9 bases between. The CDR3 length is 13 residues. DNA for the CDR3: TGTGCCAGCAGCTTAGGAGGCCCAAAAAAACTGTTTTTT. This gives the protein CASSLGGPKKLFF.

The chain joins TRBV24-1 to TRBJ2-1; perhaps TRBD2 as D (6 bases). CDR1 and CDR2 from the germline V gene are KGHDR and SFDVKD. V shed 4 bases and J shed 8 bases, with 11 bases lying between them. CDR3 length: 13 residues. CDR3 sequence reads: CATSDPLADEQFF. The CDR3 nucleotides read TGTGCCACCAGTGACCCCTTAGCGGATGAGCAGTTCTTC.

This chain connects TRBV25-1 to TRBJ2-1; 9 positions match TRBD2. The CDR3 has 15 amino acids. Germline V lookup: CDR1 MGHDK, CDR2 SYGVNS. V gave up 3 bases and J gave up 7 bases; unmatched junction bases: 7. The CDR3 DNA is TGTGCCAGCAGTGAGAGGCTAGCGGGACTAAATGAGCAGTTCTTC. Residues: CASSERLAGLNEQFF.

V and J are TRBV3-1 (or the pseudogene TRBV3-2) and TRBJ2-7; D uncertain. From germline, CDR1 is LGHDT and CDR2 YNNKEL (reference sequence). The CDR3 is made up of 14 amino acids. V was cut by 0 bases and J by 8 bases, with 14 bases left in between. CDR3 loop: CASSQDDAREQQYF. The DNA of the CDR3 is TGTGCCAGCAGCCAAGATGACGCTAGAGAGCAGCAGTACTTC.

The chain couples TRBV27 to TRBJ2-7, with 9 positions matching TRBD1. The CDR3 contains 15 residues. Germline V gives CDR1 MNHEY, CDR2 SMNVEV (reference sequence). J lost 3 bases, V lost 7 bases, and 10 bases had no gene match. The DNA of the CDR3 is TGTGCCAGCACCGGATGGGACAGGGTGCGCTACGAGCAGTACTTC. Translating it yields CASTGWDRVRYEQYF.

This clone was detected only once. The chain links TRBV5-1 to TRBJ2-7; TRBD2 agrees at 7 bases. CDR1 SGHRS and CDR2 YFSETQ come from the germline V gene. V gave up 3 bases and J gave up 5 bases; unmatched junction bases: 11. The CDR3 has 15 residues. CDR3 DNA: TGCGCCAGCAGCTGGGAGGGATGGCAAATCCACGAGCAGTACTTC. Translating gives CASSWEGWQIHEQYF.

V gene TRBV27 combines with J gene TRBJ1-2; D might be TRBD1 (6 bases). CDR1 MNHEY and CDR2 SMNVEV come from the germline V gene (reference sequence). Trimming removed 5 bases at V and 6 bases at J, with 22 bases between. The CDR3 has 16 residues. The CDR3 loop reads CASSPLGSGARNGYTF. CDR3 in DNA: TGTGCCAGCAGTCCGCTCGGGTCAGGGGCCCGGAATGGCTACACCTTC.

This rearrangement joins TRBV28 to TRBJ1-1, with D perhaps TRBD1 (5 bases). The CDR3 extends over 13 amino acids. Looked up from germline, CDR1 is MDHEN and CDR2 is SYDVKM. Trimming cost V 4 bases and J 5 bases, with 11 bases left between them. The CDR3 DNA reads TGTGCCAGCAGTTACAGGCCCCCGACTGAAGCTTTCTTT. As protein: CASSYRPPTEAFF.

A word on this clone: The sample holds other DNA sequences that translate to the same CDR3. The chain joins TRBV5-1 to TRBJ1-1, with D possibly TRBD1 on 5 matching bases. V was pared by 0 bases and J by 1 base, with 7 bases between. The germline V gene encodes CDR1 SGHRS and CDR2 YFSETQ. The CDR3 is made up of 14 amino acids. CDR3 nucleotide sequence: TGCGCCAGCAGCTTGGGCGGGGGGAACACTGAAGCTTTCTTT. Encoded protein: CASSLGGGNTEAFF.

This clone was seen only once. The chain has TRBV6-5 and TRBJ2-3; possibly TRBD2 for D (5 bases). Trimming shortened V by 5 bases and J by 4 bases, and 13 bases separated the two germline ends. This CDR3 has 14 residues. Per the germline V gene, CDR1 is MNHEY and CDR2 is SVGAGI. CDR3 DNA sequence: TGTGCCAGCAGTCCCATGCTAGCCCCAGATACGCAGTATTTT. Residues: CASSPMLAPDTQYF.

The J gene is TRBJ2-1, the V gene TRBV15; TRBD2 might be the D (6 bases). Germline values: CDR1 LNHNV, CDR2 YYDKDF (reference sequence). V lost 5 bases, J lost 5 bases, and 13 bases lay in between. This CDR3 is 14 amino acids long. CDR3 region: CATSARLGDNEQFF. CDR3 bases: TGTGCCACCAGCGCCCGACTAGGGGACAATGAGCAGTTCTTC.

The chain recombines TRBV7-9 with TRBJ1-2; D is perhaps TRBD1 (5 bases). Trimming pared 2 bases from V and 3 bases from J, leaving 13 bases between. Looked up from germline, CDR1 is SEHNR and CDR2 is FQNEAQ (reference sequence). The CDR3 totals 15 residues. CDR3 nucleotide sequence: TGTGCCAGCAGCTTATCTGAAGGGGTAGACTATGGCTACACCTTC. The encoded protein is CASSLSEGVDYGYTF.

This CDR3 is CASSKGTAKGCCSPLHF. The CDR3 DNA is TGTGCCAGCAGCAAAGGGACAGCCAAAGGGTGTTGTTCACCCCTCCACTTT. V usage is TRBV21-1 and J usage is TRBJ1-6; the table's D call, TRBD1, was not checked against the DNA. TRBV21-1 is reported as a pseudogene. The CDR3 sequence is 17 residues long.

This chain links TRBV18 with TRBJ1-5, with a tentative D call TRBD1 (6 bases). CDR1 is KGHSH, CDR2 LQKENI, per germline. With 5 bases removed from V and 4 bases from J, the gap between germline ends came to 12 bases. The CDR3 runs to 14 residues. The CDR3 sequence is CASSIGGANQPQHF. The DNA for the CDR3 is TGTGCCAGCTCAATCGGGGGGGCGAATCAGCCCCAGCATTTT.

The chain uses TRBV10-3 and TRBJ2-3; possibly TRBD2 for D (7 bases). Germline V gene sequence: CDR1 ENHRY, CDR2 SYGVKD. V was trimmed by 2 bases and J by 3 bases, leaving 15 bases between them. CDR3 length: 16 amino acids. The CDR3 DNA reads TGTGCCATCAGTGAGAGAGGAGGGGGAGGGACAGATACGCAGTATTTT. This sequence encodes CAISERGGGGTDTQYF.

The V gene is TRBV5-6, the J gene TRBJ2-5; 7 bases line up with TRBD1. The V and J ends lost 1 base and 6 bases, in that order; junction bases with no gene match: 6. CDR3 size: 14 residues. Germline CDR1 is SGHDT and CDR2 is YYEEEE. The CDR3 is CASSLYQQGKTQYF. CDR3 nucleotide sequence: TGTGCCAGCAGCTTGTATCAACAGGGGAAGACCCAGTACTTC.

CDR3 coding DNA: TGTGCCTGGAGACGAGTAATGAACACTGAAGCTTTCTTT. This codes for CAWRRVMNTEAFF. The V and J genes are TRBV30 and TRBJ1-1; no firm D call. The V end was cut by 3 bases, the J end by 0 bases, with 8 bases between. The CDR3 loop spans 13 amino acids. Germline V gene lookup returns CDR1 GTSNPN and CDR2 SVGIG (reference sequence).

The chain has TRBV28 and TRBJ1-6; D is unresolved. Germline loops: CDR1 MDHEN, CDR2 SYDVKM. The V gene lost 3 bases and the J gene lost 5 bases, with 11 bases spanning the gap. The CDR3 runs 15 residues. CDR3 sequence (DNA): TGTGCCAGCAGTTTTGTTCGGCGGGATAATTCACCCCTCCACTTT. Encoded protein: CASSFVRRDNSPLHF.

The chain links TRBV24-1 to TRBJ2-3, with a tentative D call TRBD2 (5 bases). The CDR3 loop spans 15 amino acids. V lost 0 bases and J 5 bases, leaving 11 bases between the germline ends. Germline V gene sequence: CDR1 KGHDR, CDR2 SFDVKD. The CDR3 DNA is TGTGCCACCAGTGATTTGACGGGAATAGGAGATACGCAGTATTTT. Encoded protein: CATSDLTGIGDTQYF.

The chain has TRBV18 and TRBJ1-5; the D gene is possibly TRBD1 (5 bases). Germline lookup yields CDR1 KGHSH and CDR2 LQKENI. The V end was cut by 5 bases, the J end by 5 bases, with 10 bases between. The CDR3 is 13 residues long. CDR3 nucleotides: TGTGCCAGCTCAGCTCTCAGGGATCAGCCCCAGCATTTT. Residues: CASSALRDQPQHF.

The chain has TRBV9 and TRBJ1-2, with a tentative D call TRBD1 (5 bases). V lost 3 bases and J 6 bases, leaving 18 bases between the germline ends. The CDR3 loop spans 15 amino acids. Per the germline V gene, CDR1 is SGDLS and CDR2 is YYNGEE. CDR3 sequence: CASSGRNPGRDGYTF. CDR3 bases: TGTGCCAGCAGCGGAAGGAACCCAGGGAGGGATGGCTACACCTTC.